These T cell receptor beta chains were read from a single sample in a study of blood T cell repertoires in COVID-19. The method was immunoSEQ multiplex PCR; TCRdb's version includes in-frame clones alone and lacks a portion of them. This table holds tens of thousands of clones, around four fifths found once. The sample consisted of peripheral blood. All receptors come from a woman between 70 and 85 years old with acute or convalescent COVID-19. The CDR3 runs from the conserved cysteine through the conserved F or W. A D gene is named only where the DNA matches it firmly. Clone sizes are given selectively: once, few, many, or a class where the clone is expanded.

size	D	V	J	DNA	CDR3
.	TRBD1	TRBV5-1	TRBJ2-1	TGCGCCAGCAGCTTGCCCGGGACAGGGATGAACAATGAGCAGTTCTTC	CASSLPGTGMNNEQFF
.	.	TRBV3-1/TRBV3-2	TRBJ2-1	TGTGCCAGCAGCCAAGTGAACTTCCGTAACGGGGGTGAGCAGTTCTTC	CASSQVNFRNGGEQFF
.	.	TRBV19	TRBJ1-6	TGTGCCAGTAGTACCCTACACGGCCGTCAGGATTCACCCCTCCACTTT	CASSTLHGRQDSPLHF
.	.	TRBV19	TRBJ1-4	TGTGCCAGCCGGCGGAGGCAGGTTAATGAAAAACTGTTTTTT	CASRRRQVNEKLFF
few	.	TRBV11-2	TRBJ2-1	TGTGCCAGCAGCTCGCAAGGGGTGGGGTTCTCCTACAATGAGCAGTTCTTC	CASSSQGVGFSYNEQFF
.	TRBD2	TRBV9	TRBJ2-3	TGTGCCAGCAGCGTAGACGCACATAGCGGGGGTCAGGGAGATACGCAGTATTTT	CASSVDAHSGGQGDTQYF
.	TRBD1	TRBV9	TRBJ1-5	TGTGCCAGCAGCGTAGGTCAGGGGGCCGGTCAGCCCCAGCATTTT	CASSVGQGAGQPQHF
.	TRBD1	TRBV6-5	TRBJ1-1	TGTGCCAGCCACAGGGGGCTTAAGAACACTGAAGCTTTCTTT	CASHRGLKNTEAFF
.	TRBD1	TRBV18	TRBJ1-2	TGTGCCAGCTCATCGTCATTAGTTGGGACAGGGAAACTCTATGGCTACACCTTC	CASSSSLVGTGKLYGYTF
.	TRBD2	TRBV2	TRBJ2-4	TGTGCCAGCAGTGAAAGACTACTAGCGGGGGATAGAAACATTCAGTACTTC	CASSERLLAGDRNIQYF
.	.	TRBV25-1	TRBJ2-1	TGTGCCAGCAGTGAATCCTGGGGCCAAAACAATGAGCAGTTCTTC	CASSESWGQNNEQFF
once	.	TRBV14	TRBJ1-1	TGTGCCAGCAGCCCTCCCAGGGGACGGGAAACGAGGAACACTGAAGCTTTCTTT	CASSPPRGRETRNTEAFF
.	.	TRBV5-4	TRBJ2-2	TGTGCCAGCAGCTCCGGGTGGAACACCGGGGAGCTGTTTTTT	CASSSGWNTGELFF
few	TRBD2	TRBV5-6	TRBJ2-7	TGTGCCAGCAGCTTCGGACTAGACTACGAGCAGTACTTC	CASSFGLDYEQYF
few	.	TRBV2	TRBJ2-7	TGTGCCAGCAGCGCCTCGACTAGTAATAAGCAGTACTTC	CASSASTSNKQYF
few	.	TRBV6-5	TRBJ2-2	TGTGCCAGCGGGGTGGGGCTAGCGAGCACCGGGGAGCTGTTTTTT	CASGVGLASTGELFF
once	.	TRBV2	TRBJ2-1	TGTGCCAGGGGCCTCCTATACAATGAGCAGTTCTTC	CARGLLYNEQFF
.	.	TRBV6-5	TRBJ2-2	TGTGCCAGCCACTTCAGGGTCCCGTGGTCCGGGGAGCTGTTTTTT	CASHFRVPWSGELFF
.	TRBD1	TRBV2	TRBJ2-7	TGTGCCAGCAGCGATGCCCTCGGGACAGGAAACTCCTACGAGCAGTACTTC	CASSDALGTGNSYEQYF
.	TRBD1	TRBV10-3	TRBJ1-1	TGTGCCATCAGTGAGTTGGACAGGGAAACTGAAGCTTTCTTT	CAISELDRETEAFF
.	.	TRBV29-1	TRBJ1-3	TGCAGCGTTGGCAGGGTTGGTTCTGGAAACACCATATATTTT	CSVGRVGSGNTIYF
once	.	TRBV6-1	TRBJ1-6	TGTGCCAGCAGTGAAGTAATCTACTCCTATAATTCACCCCTCCACTTT	CASSEVIYSYNSPLHF
few	.	TRBV5-1	TRBJ1-1	TGCGCCAGCAGCTCGGGGACTTTTACTGAAGCTTTCTTT	CASSSGTFTEAFF
once	TRBD2	TRBV4-1	TRBJ2-7	TGCGCCAGCAGCCCCGGGGAGGGACTTTCCTACGAGCAGTACTTC	CASSPGEGLSYEQYF
.	.	TRBV4-1	TRBJ2-2	TGCGCCAGCAGCCAAGATAGGCGGGGCACCGGGGAGCTGTTTTTT	CASSQDRRGTGELFF
.	.	TRBV7-6	TRBJ2-1	TGTGCCAGCAGCCCCGGGCAGTGGAGGAATGAGCAGTTCTTC	CASSPGQWRNEQFF
.	.	TRBV11-1	TRBJ1-1	TGTGCCAGCAGCTTTCCCAGGGATGGTAACACTGAAGCTTTCTTT	CASSFPRDGNTEAFF
.	TRBD1	TRBV27	TRBJ1-2	TGTGCCAGCGGCAGACAGGGGAACTATGGCTACACCTTC	CASGRQGNYGYTF
.	.	TRBV15	TRBJ2-5	TGTGCCACCAGCATGATACAGGGAGGGCAAGAGACCCAGTACTTC	CATSMIQGGQETQYF
.	TRBD1	TRBV19	TRBJ2-5	TGTGCCAGTAGGAACACAGGGGGAGAGACCCAGTACTTC	CASRNTGGETQYF
.	.	TRBV9	TRBJ1-1	TGTGCCAGCAGCGTAGCTTGGGCCTCCACTGAAGCTTTCTTT	CASSVAWASTEAFF
.	TRBD1	TRBV5-5	TRBJ1-5	TGTGCCAGCAGCCCCGGACAGGGAACCAATCAGCCCCAGCATTTT	CASSPGQGTNQPQHF
.	.	TRBV3-1/TRBV3-2	TRBJ2-5	TGTGCCAGCAGCCAAGCTTCAGGGGTTAAAGAGACCCAGTACTTC	CASSQASGVKETQYF
.	TRBD2	TRBV7-3	TRBJ2-4	TGTGCCAGCAGCCAAGTCAGCGGGGGATTAAACATTCAGTACTTC	CASSQVSGGLNIQYF
.	.	TRBV6-5	TRBJ1-2	TGTGCCAGCAGCACCAGGGGCATGAACTATGGCTACACCTTC	CASSTRGMNYGYTF
.	.	TRBV27	TRBJ2-7	TGTGCCAGCACCCGGAGCGGGCTATACTCCTACGAGCAGTACTTC	CASTRSGLYSYEQYF
.	.	TRBV11-1	TRBJ2-7	TGTGCCAGCAGCCCCCGCGGGGCAGCAAACTCCTACGAGCAGTACTTC	CASSPRGAANSYEQYF
.	.	TRBV24-1	TRBJ2-3	TGTGCCACCAGTGAACCCAAGGGGGGCACAGATACGCAGTATTTT	CATSEPKGGTDTQYF
.	TRBD2	TRBV11-1	TRBJ2-3	TGTGCCAGCAGCTTATCTGGCGGGGGGGCCGCAGATACGCAGTATTTT	CASSLSGGGAADTQYF
.	.	TRBV9	TRBJ1-5	TGTGCCAGCAGCGCGACAGATTATAGCAATCAGCCCCAGCATTTT	CASSATDYSNQPQHF
.	.	TRBV4-1	TRBJ2-6	TGCGCCAGCAGCCAAGTTGGAGGGGGCCCCTCTGGGGCCAACGTCCTGACTTTC	CASSQVGGGPSGANVLTF
.	.	TRBV2	TRBJ1-2	TGTGCCAGCAGTGGGACTCCACGAAGTAAGGGCTACACCTTC	CASSGTPRSKGYTF
.	.	TRBV6-5	TRBJ1-1	TGTGCCAGCAGTCCCCTCAGGGAGGTGAACACTGAAGCTTTCTTT	CASSPLREVNTEAFF
few	TRBD1	TRBV10-3	TRBJ1-1	TGTGCCATCAGCGGCGACAGGGGCGCTGAAGCTTTCTTT	CAISGDRGAEAFF
.	TRBD1	TRBV24-1	TRBJ1-5	TGCCCGGGACAGGGGGGTAGAAATCAGCCCCAGCATTTT	CPGQGGRNQPQHF
.	.	TRBV2	TRBJ2-5	TGTGCCAGCAGTACAGGGATGAAAGAGACCCAGTACTTC	CASSTGMKETQYF